This T cell receptor (beta chain) comes out of a study of technical replicates of blood from a handful of donors. The CDR3 runs to 14 residues. Unmatched junction bases numbered 8, after V lost 7 bases and J lost 5 bases. Germline lookup yields CDR1 MGHDK and CDR2 SYGVNS. Assay: immunoSEQ multiplex PCR; the TCRdb copy retains only in-frame clones and omits some. The sample lists 65,000 to 85,000 clones, 90% to 95% occurring once. The receptor was derived from a human donor in good health. J is TRBJ1-1 and V is TRBV25-1, with 9 bases that match TRBD1. The source material was T cells isolated from PBMCs. CDR3 residues: CASNVQGAETEAFF. DNA for the CDR3: TGTGCCAGCAATGTACAGGGGGCTGAGACTGAAGCTTTCTTT.